A single sample is the source of the 2 T cell receptor beta chains below, sequenced in a study of blood T cell repertoires in COVID-19. The assay was immunoSEQ multiplex PCR, and TCRdb's table has in-frame clones only and misses some. The top ten clones hold 7% to 9% of a sample with roughly 210,000 clones, more than 75% of them seen once. The material sequenced was PBMCs or T cells enriched from blood (not recorded which). These receptors all come from a man aged 25-40 years in a cohort exposed to, infected with or recovered from COVID-19 (not recorded which).

J is TRBJ2-5 and V is TRBV20-1; D unclear. This CDR3 is 11 amino acids long. Trimming stripped 5 bases from V and 5 bases from J, with 9 bases between. CDR1 and CDR2 (germline): DFQATT, SNEGSKA (reference sequence). The CDR3 DNA sequence: TGCAGTGCTCCTCTATTGGAGACCCAGTACTTC. As protein: CSAPLLETQYF.

The chain joins TRBV10-3 to TRBJ2-1; D not certain. CDR1 is ENHRY, CDR2 SYGVKD, per germline. The V gene lost 2 bases and the J gene lost 4 bases, with 9 bases spanning the gap. There are 14 residues in the CDR3. CDR3 DNA: TGTGCCATCAGTGAGGAGACTTTATACAATGAGCAGTTCTTC. Translated: CAISEETLYNEQFF.